This T cell receptor (beta chain) is drawn from a study of T cells in Graves' hyperthyroidism and ophthalmopathy. As concerns this clonotype: Its antigen remains unknown.

Points from the study as a whole: Peripheral blood also featured most of the thyroid clonotypes expanded above 0.001. The model made its ophthalmopathy prediction, and onset followed a median about 6 months later.

When ophthalmopathy did not progress within 18 months, Graves' hyperthyroidism was considered stable. Using RNA transcripts as the source, TCR beta CDR3 regions were amplified. Using the HTBI primer set, a first-round RT-PCR was run on the TCR CDR3. TCRdb reprocessed the multiplex PCR reads with MiXCR, giving one entry per CDR3 protein. The repertoire consists of over 700,000 distinct CDR3 sequences, with 30% to 40% occurring once and the leading ten covering approximately 31%. The specimen sequenced was blood. The sequence came from a woman in her thirties or forties with Graves' hyperthyroidism.

The CDR3 bases are TGTGCCAGCAGCTTAGTCCGGGGGGAGCCCCAGCATTTT. Protein: CASSLVRGEPQHF. The chain recombines TRBV7-8 with TRBJ1-5; tentative D call: TRBD1 (5 bases). The germline gives CDR1 SGHVS, CDR2 FQNEAQ. V was pared by 1 base and J by 8 bases, with 9 bases between. The CDR3 runs 13 residues.